The 28 T cell receptor beta chains below come from one sample, sequenced in a study of regulatory T cells in long-lasting Graves disease (dated by TCRdb to about 2021). Library construction relied on multiplex PCR. Reads for this sample came from an Illumina HiSeq 4000. TCR beta libraries were built with iRepertoire HTBI primers and Arm-PCR amplification of CDR3 regions. TCRdb handled the public reads itself, with Q25 trimming in fastp and clone calling in MiXCR, and kept productive beta chains. Each entry merges the rows of one CDR3 protein and shows their most common DNA and genes. Recorded for this sample are under 500,000 distinct CDR3 sequences; more than 20% of them occurred a single time. The top ten clones comprise about 7.8% of the sample. The time point label, read with the paper, signifies: persistent/refractory GD, antithyroid drugs over 5 years with positive TRAb. RNA was extracted from PBMCs in TRIzol for both TCR sequencing and RNA sequencing.

This specimen was peripheral blood mononuclear cells (PBMCs), taken when the disease was refractory, from a patient treated with antithyroid drugs. These receptors originate from a female donor with Graves disease.

J is TRBJ2-7 and V is TRBV9; 8 bases agree with TRBD2. Germline V lookup: CDR1 SGDLS, CDR2 YYNGEE. There are 14 residues in the CDR3. The J segment lost 9 bases and the V segment lost 3 bases, leaving 11 bases of the junction unmatched. The DNA of the CDR3 is TGTGCCAGCAGCGCGGGGGGGGACCCCTTTAGGCAGTACTTC. Encoded protein: CASSAGGDPFRQYF.

This clonotype was counted many times. The chain carries TRBV20-1 and TRBJ2-7; the D is unclear. The V end lost 3 bases, the J end lost 0 bases, and 12 bases lay between the germline ends. There are 14 residues in the CDR3. Germline loops: CDR1 DFQATT, CDR2 SNEGSKA (reference sequence). Here the CDR3 DNA reads TGCAGTGCTAGTGGCGCCGTATACTCCTACGAGCAGTACTTC. Translating gives CSASGAVYSYEQYF.

This clonotype has just a few counts. The chain uses TRBV19 and TRBJ1-1; D remains ambiguous. Germline V CDR1 and CDR2: LNHDA, SQIVND (reference sequence). The CDR3 is 11 amino acids. Trimming pared 6 bases from V and 8 bases from J, leaving 10 bases between. The CDR3: CASSNPVEAFF. The CDR3, as DNA: TGTGCCAGTAGCAACCCGGTGGAAGCTTTCTTT.

This clonotype was seen a few times. This rearrangement joins TRBV6-2 or TRBV6-3 to TRBJ1-1; no clear D. The length of the CDR3 is 16 residues. Trimming cost V 5 bases and J 1 base, with 17 bases left between them. CDR1 MNHEY and CDR2 SVGEGT come from the germline V gene. The DNA of the CDR3 is TGTGCCAGCAGTGAACTGTTCCAGTTGAGGAACACTGAAGCTTTCTTT. It specifies CASSELFQLRNTEAFF.

This clonotype was detected many times. The V and J genes are TRBV28 and TRBJ1-4; possible D gene TRBD1, 5 bases. The CDR3 has 17 residues. V was trimmed by 7 bases and J by 3 bases, leaving 21 bases between them. Germline loops: CDR1 MDHEN, CDR2 SYDVKM. CDR3 amino acids: CASTYHRQTGANEKLFF. In nucleotides, the CDR3 is TGTGCCAGCACGTATCATCGACAGACGGGGGCTAATGAAAAACTGTTTTTT.

This clonotype was observed a handful of times. A single base separates this from a much larger clone, so it may be a read error. This chain uses TRBV24-1 with TRBJ2-5, with 7 bases identical to TRBD1. CDR1 and CDR2 from the germline V gene are KGHDR and SFDVKD. Trimming cost V 4 bases and J 2 bases; bases outside gene matches: 9. The CDR3 consists of 16 residues. In nucleotides, the CDR3 is TGTGCCACCAGTGAACTTGTGAGGACAGGACAAGAGACCCAGTACTTC. Encoded protein: CATSELVRTGQETQYF.

CDR3 residues: CASSQPGLAAYEQYF. CDR3 coding DNA: TGTGCCAGCAGTCAACCGGGGCTAGCTGCCTACGAGCAGTACTTC. The V and J genes are TRBV28 and TRBJ2-7; D is tentatively TRBD1 or TRBD2 (5 bases each). V was cut by 5 bases and J by 2 bases, with 16 bases left in between. The germline V gene has CDR1 MDHEN and CDR2 SYDVKM. CDR3 length: 15 residues.

This clonotype has more than one count but fewer than ten. The genes are TRBV27 and TRBJ1-1; the D is unclear. The CDR3 runs to 14 residues. Germline V gene lookup returns CDR1 MNHEY and CDR2 SMNVEV (reference sequence). V lost 5 bases and J 4 bases, leaving 14 bases between the germline ends. The CDR3 sequence is CASSPRNPPTEAFF. CDR3 DNA: TGTGCCAGCAGTCCCCGGAACCCGCCCACTGAAGCTTTCTTT.

This clonotype was counted at least ten times. The chain is built from TRBV28 and TRBJ2-7, with D perhaps matching TRBD1 or TRBD2 (5 bases each). CDR1 MDHEN and CDR2 SYDVKM come from the germline V gene. V dropped 3 bases and J dropped 3 bases, with 12 bases sitting between them. The length of the CDR3 is 14 residues. This CDR3 is CASSFEGIVYEQYF. The CDR3 DNA sequence: TGTGCCAGCAGTTTCGAGGGGATCGTCTACGAGCAGTACTTC.

This clonotype was recorded a few times. The chain joins TRBV10-3 to TRBJ1-2, with D possibly TRBD1 on 5 matching bases. Looked up from germline, CDR1 is ENHRY and CDR2 is SYGVKD. Trimming shortened V by 6 bases and J by 0 bases, and 14 bases separated the two germline ends. The CDR3 is 15 amino acids. The CDR3 DNA follows: TGTGCCATCAGAGTACAGGATTCCCCTAACTATGGCTACACCTTC. Translated: CAIRVQDSPNYGYTF.

This clonotype was detected a few times. The chain employs TRBV28 and TRBJ2-7; 8 bases line up with TRBD2. Germline assignment: CDR1 MDHEN and CDR2 SYDVKM. Trimming took 5 bases from V and 3 from J; bases not matched to a gene: 6. The CDR3 runs to 14 residues. Here the CDR3 reads CASSRSGARYEQYF. The CDR3 bases are TGTGCCAGCAGTCGTAGCGGGGCCCGCTACGAGCAGTACTTC. Combining the CDR3 with reference TRBV28 and TRBJ2-7 gives the whole variable domain DVKVTQSSRYLVKRTGEKVFLECVQDMDHENMFWYRQDPGLGLRLIYFSYDVKMKEKGDIPEGYSVSREKKERFSLILESASTNQTSMYLCASSRSGARYEQYFGPGTRLTVT.

On this clonotype itself: In this CDR3 the conserved last residue, phenylalanine or tryptophan, is missing, so a read error is likely. V is TRBV10-3 and J is TRBJ2-5; TRBD2 aligns across 10 bases. The junction had 13 bases not matched to a gene; V was cut back by 3 bases and J by 9 bases. The CDR3 covers 16 residues. CDR1 ENHRY and CDR2 SYGVKD come from the germline V gene. The DNA for the CDR3 is TGTGCCATCAGTGAAGCTAGCGGGAGCGCCGGGTGGGCCCAGTACTCC. As protein: CAISEASGSAGWAQYS.

The chain couples TRBV30 to TRBJ1-1; D is uncertain. CDR1 is GTSNPN and CDR2 is SVGIG in the germline V gene (reference sequence). There are 13 residues in the CDR3. V lost 3 bases and J lost 0, with 8 bases in between. CDR3 DNA: TGTGCCTGGAGAGCGACTCTGAACACTGAAGCTTTCTTT. Protein sequence: CAWRATLNTEAFF.

The rearrangement joins TRBV28 to TRBJ1-1, with 10 positions matching TRBD1. The trim removed 5 bases at V and 0 bases at J, leaving 9 bases unmatched. The CDR3 sequence is 17 residues long. Germline V gene data show CDR1 as MDHEN and CDR2 as SYDVKM. CDR3 nucleotide sequence: TGTGCCAGCAGTCAGTCCCGGGACAGGGGCTTGAACACTGAAGCTTTCTTT. It codes for CASSQSRDRGLNTEAFF.

This chain links TRBV10-1 with TRBJ1-2, with D perhaps TRBD1 (5 bases). The V gene's germline CDR1 is WNHNN and CDR2 SYGVQD (reference sequence). CDR3 size: 15 residues. V lost 3 bases to trimming and J lost 4 bases, with 15 bases between them. CDR3 sequence: CASSESQGRAYGYTF. In nucleotides, the CDR3 is TGCGCCAGCAGTGAATCCCAGGGCCGGGCCTATGGCTACACCTTC.

This clonotype showed up just once. The chain has TRBV6-2 or TRBV6-3 and TRBJ2-1; perhaps TRBD2 as D (5 bases). The CDR3 runs 13 residues. From germline, CDR1 is MNHEY and CDR2 SVGEGT. Trimming stripped 2 bases from V and 7 bases from J, with 9 bases between. The CDR3 here is CASSYTTINEQFF. CDR3 nucleotide sequence: TGTGCCAGCAGTTACACGACTATTAATGAGCAGTTCTTC.

V is TRBV29-1 and J is TRBJ1-2, with no clear D. Trimming removed 3 bases from V and 3 bases from J, with 8 bases in between. This CDR3 is 12 amino acids long. Germline lookup yields CDR1 SQVTM and CDR2 ANQGSEA. Here the CDR3 reads CSVDKGDYGYTF. The CDR3 nucleotides read TGCAGCGTTGATAAGGGTGACTATGGCTACACCTTC. Full variable domain (outside the CDR3, taken from reference TRBV29-1 and TRBJ1-2): SAVISQKPSRDICQRGTSLTIQCQVDSQVTMMFWYRQQPGQSLTLIATANQGSEATYESGFVIDKFPISRPNLTFSTLTVSNMSPEDSSIYLCSVDKGDYGYTFGSGTRLTVV.

The V gene is TRBV18, the J gene TRBJ1-1; D not resolved. The CDR3 has 15 residues. The V end was cut by 1 base, the J end by 1 base, with 10 bases between. From germline, CDR1 is KGHSH and CDR2 LQKENI. The CDR3 DNA reads TGTGCCAGCTCACCACTTCCCGGTAAGAACACTGAAGCTTTCTTT. Protein product: CASSPLPGKNTEAFF.

The chain combines TRBV30 with TRBJ2-3; D is tentatively TRBD1 or TRBD2 (5 bases each). This CDR3 is built from 16 residues. Trimming shortened V by 2 bases and J by 4 bases, and 19 bases separated the two germline ends. The V gene's germline CDR1 is GTSNPN and CDR2 SVGIG (reference sequence). CDR3 bases: TGTGCCTGGAGTACCCCGGGACCCAGGGCGGCAGATACGCAGTATTTT. Residues: CAWSTPGPRAADTQYF.

This clonotype showed up many times. The J gene is TRBJ1-6, the V gene TRBV6-1, with TRBD1 matching over 10 bases. Germline trimming cut 5 bases from V and 9 bases from J; bases unmatched to any gene: 4. The V gene's germline CDR1 is MNHNS and CDR2 SASEGT. The CDR3 runs 14 residues. DNA for the CDR3: TGTGCCAGCAGTACCGGGACAGGGGTTTCACCCCTCCACTTT. Its translation: CASSTGTGVSPLHF.

This clonotype was observed a few times. The rearrangement links TRBV7-9 to TRBJ2-2; no reliable D call. In germline, CDR1 is SEHNR, CDR2 FQNEAQ (reference sequence). The CDR3 contains 13 residues. V lost 5 bases to trimming and J lost 7 bases, with 11 bases between them. CDR3 region: CASSPIMGGELFF. For the CDR3, the DNA is TGTGCCAGCAGCCCCATAATGGGCGGGGAGCTGTTTTTT.

This chain joins TRBV10-3 and TRBJ1-2, with D unclear. The germline gives CDR1 ENHRY, CDR2 SYGVKD. The CDR3 consists of 12 residues. V lost 4 bases and J lost 7, with 10 bases in between. The chain's CDR3 is CAISVESGGYTF. CDR3 nucleotide sequence: TGTGCCATCAGTGTGGAGAGTGGTGGCTACACCTTC.

The chain links TRBV15 to TRBJ2-3; 8 nucleotides agree with TRBD2. After removal of 2 bases from V and 0 bases from J, the junction contained 1 base not matched to a gene. This CDR3 has 15 amino acids. CDR1 LNHNV and CDR2 YYDKDF come from the germline V gene (reference sequence). As DNA, the CDR3 is TGTGCCACCAGCAGAATAGCGGGAAGCACAGATACGCAGTATTTT. It translates to CATSRIAGSTDTQYF.

In its sample, this clonotype was seen a few times. The rearrangement joins TRBV10-3 to TRBJ1-1; weak D call: TRBD1 (5 bases). Trimming left V 5 bases short and J 1 base short, with 11 bases between. Looked up from germline, CDR1 is ENHRY and CDR2 is SYGVKD. There are 14 residues in the CDR3. The DNA of the CDR3 is TGTGCCATCAGTCATCAGGGTAGGAACACTGAAGCTTTCTTT. Protein product: CAISHQGRNTEAFF.

This clonotype was seen many times. Written as DNA, the CDR3 is TGTGCCAGCATGGAGGCGGGCGCTGGATTTCTCGAGCAGTACTTC. Its protein is CASMEAGAGFLEQYF. This sequence joins TRBV28 and TRBJ2-7; TRBD2 is a possible D gene (5 bases). The CDR3 runs 15 residues. Germline V gene lookup returns CDR1 MDHEN and CDR2 SYDVKM. Between the trimmed V and J ends, which lost 7 bases and 6 bases, there was a span of 22 bases.

This clonotype has just a few counts. The rearrangement uses TRBV28 and TRBJ2-2; TRBD1 might be the D (6 bases). The V and J ends lost 3 bases and 4 bases respectively, with 9 bases between them. The CDR3 runs 14 residues. The germline V gene has CDR1 MDHEN and CDR2 SYDVKM. CDR3 nucleotides: TGTGCCAGCAGTTTTCGACAGGTCACCGGGGAGCTGTTTTTT. Translated: CASSFRQVTGELFF.

This clonotype occurred a few times. This chain joins TRBV7-3 and TRBJ2-1, with no clear D. This CDR3 region has 12 residues. V dropped 1 base and J dropped 6 bases, with 4 bases sitting between them. In germline, CDR1 is SGHTA, CDR2 FQGTGA. CDR3 amino acids: CASSLNRNEQFF. In DNA form, the CDR3 reads TGTGCCAGCAGCTTAAATCGCAATGAGCAGTTCTTC.

In this sample, this clonotype turned up many times. This chain connects TRBV6-1 to TRBJ2-5, with D maybe TRBD1 (6 bases). The germline gives CDR1 MNHNS, CDR2 SASEGT. Trimming removed 5 bases from V and 3 bases from J, with 13 bases in between. This CDR3 has 14 amino acids. The CDR3 region is CASSRPGQEETQYF. The CDR3 nucleotides read TGTGCCAGCAGTCGACCGGGACAAGAAGAGACCCAGTACTTC.